This T cell receptor beta chain was obtained from a study of patients and donors after allogeneic stem cell transplantation. Germline V gene lookup returns CDR1 SGHRS and CDR2 YFSETQ. The CDR3 spans 15 residues. Trimming took 0 bases from V and 2 from J, leaving 12 bases between them. TCRdb reprocessed the RT-PCR reads via MiXCR and lists one record per CDR3 protein. This table has approximately 99,000 distinct CDR3 sequences, 35% to 45% appearing once. This clonotype was observed a handful of times. Material: blood, either unsorted or a sorted T cell fraction (not recorded which). This clonotype was obtained from a human donor who was either an allogeneic HSCT recipient or a stem cell or donor lymphocyte infusion donor (not recorded which). It is not recorded whose cells these are; they may come from a transplant donor. The rearrangement links TRBV5-1 to TRBJ2-7; D possibly corresponds to TRBD1 (5 bases). CDR3 nucleotide sequence: TGCGCCAGCAGCTTGGAACAGGCATTTCCCTACGAGCAGTACTTC. As protein: CASSLEQAFPYEQYF.